The present T cell receptor beta chain was sequenced within a study of blood T cell repertoires in COVID-19. Study context: Acute and convalescent COVID-19 samples came from the United States, Italy and Spain. T cells, B-cell-depleted T cells, or PBMCs provided the cDNA or gDNA that served as material.

V lost 2 bases and J 5 bases, leaving 20 bases between the germline ends. The V gene's germline CDR1 is SGHNT and CDR2 YYREEE (reference sequence). This CDR3 comprises 17 residues. The protocol was immunoSEQ multiplex PCR, while the TCRdb copy is restricted to in-frame clones and leaves out a portion. This sample has 210,000 or so clones, with around 90% found just once. The sample taken for sequencing was peripheral blood. V and J are TRBV5-4 and TRBJ2-1, with D tentatively TRBD1 (5 bases). The receptor comes from a man between 18 and 35 years old with active or convalescent COVID-19. The CDR3 nucleotides are TGTGCCAGCAGCTTATCAACCCGCTTGACAGCTCACAATGAGCAGTTCTTC. This sequence encodes CASSLSTRLTAHNEQFF.